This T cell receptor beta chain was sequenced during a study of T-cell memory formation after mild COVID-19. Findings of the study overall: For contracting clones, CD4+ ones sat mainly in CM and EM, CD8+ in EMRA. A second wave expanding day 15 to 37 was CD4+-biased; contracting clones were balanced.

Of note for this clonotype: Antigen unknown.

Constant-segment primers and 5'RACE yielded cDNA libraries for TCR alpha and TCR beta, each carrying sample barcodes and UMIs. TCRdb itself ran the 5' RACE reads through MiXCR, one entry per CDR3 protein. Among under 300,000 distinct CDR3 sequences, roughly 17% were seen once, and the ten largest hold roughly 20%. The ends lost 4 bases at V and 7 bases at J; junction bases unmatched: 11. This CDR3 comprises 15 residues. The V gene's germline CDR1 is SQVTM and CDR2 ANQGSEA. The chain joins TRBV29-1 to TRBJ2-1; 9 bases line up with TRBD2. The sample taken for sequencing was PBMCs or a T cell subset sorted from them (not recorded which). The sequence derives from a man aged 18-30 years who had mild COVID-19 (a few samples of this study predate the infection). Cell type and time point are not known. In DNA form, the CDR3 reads TGCAGCGTTGTCCGTCGGCGGGGGGGCGTGAATGAGCAGTTCTTC. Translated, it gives CSVVRRRGGVNEQFF.